Each of the 21 T cell receptor beta chains below was sequenced from the same sample in a study of blood T cell repertoires in COVID-19. Profiled with immunoSEQ multiplex PCR; TCRdb holds only in-frame clones, not every one. This sample has 240,000 or so clones, with more than 80% found just once. Material for sequencing was PBMCs or T cells enriched from blood (not recorded which). These receptors were collected from a man over 45 who had been exposed to COVID-19.

The rearrangement joins TRBV19 to TRBJ1-5; 8 positions agree with TRBD1. CDR3 length: 16 residues. CDR1 LNHDA and CDR2 SQIVND come from the germline V gene (reference sequence). V was pared by 11 bases and J by 0 bases, with 12 bases of the junction left unmatched. DNA of the CDR3: TGTGCCGGGGGGGCAGGGGGCGTACGTAGCAATCAGCCCCAGCATTTT. Protein: CAGGAGGVRSNQPQHF.

CDR3 sequence (DNA): TGTGCCAGCAGCTTATCCAGGCTAGCCAAAAACATTCAGTACTTC. Translating gives CASSLSRLAKNIQYF. The rearrangement uses TRBV7-8 and TRBJ2-4; no clear D. Trimming pared 2 bases from V and 0 bases from J, leaving 8 bases between. Germline V gene lookup returns CDR1 SGHVS and CDR2 FQNEAQ. This CDR3 region has 15 residues.

This sequence joins TRBV19 and TRBJ1-2; 8 nucleotides align to TRBD1. The CDR3 is 13 amino acids. CDR1 is LNHDA and CDR2 is SQIVND in the germline V gene (reference sequence). The V and J ends lost 7 bases and 6 bases, in that order; junction bases with no gene match: 7. The CDR3 here is CASTRTGMNGYTF. The CDR3 region has the DNA TGTGCCAGTACCCGGACAGGGATGAATGGCTACACCTTC.

The rearrangement joins TRBV30 to TRBJ1-5; D unresolved. With 0 bases removed from V and 2 bases from J, the gap between germline ends came to 11 bases. Per the germline V gene, CDR1 is GTSNPN and CDR2 is SVGIG (reference sequence). The CDR3 spans 15 residues. CDR3 DNA sequence: TGTGCCTGGAGTGTACGGGGAGACGGCAATCAGCCCCAGCATTTT. It is translated as CAWSVRGDGNQPQHF.

The chain recombines TRBV10-2 with TRBJ2-1; D might be TRBD1 (6 bases). With 3 bases removed from V and 2 bases from J, the gap between germline ends came to 11 bases. Germline V gives CDR1 WSHSY, CDR2 SAAADI. This CDR3 has 15 amino acids. The CDR3 DNA follows: TGCGCCAGCAGTGAAGGGGGAGTCACCTACAATGAGCAGTTCTTC. It encodes CASSEGGVTYNEQFF.

The chain links TRBV30 to TRBJ2-2; 7 bases are a match to TRBD2. V was clipped by 2 bases and J by 7 bases; unmatched bases: 4. The germline CDR1 and CDR2 sequences are GTSNPN and SVGIG (reference sequence). The CDR3 is 13 residues long. CDR3: CAWSLGGVGELFF. The CDR3 region has the DNA TGTGCCTGGAGTCTGGGGGGGGTCGGGGAGCTGTTTTTT.

V is TRBV11-2 and J is TRBJ2-1, with 10 positions matching TRBD2. Trimming removed 5 bases from V and 3 bases from J; junction bases left unmatched: 4. Per the germline V gene, CDR1 is SGHAT and CDR2 is FQNNGV. This CDR3 comprises 15 residues. The CDR3 DNA is TGTGCCAGCAGCGCGGGACTAGCGAACTACAATGAGCAGTTCTTC. Protein sequence: CASSAGLANYNEQFF. The full variable domain, rest sourced from reference TRBV11-2 and TRBJ2-1, is EAGVAQSPRYKIIEKRQSVAFWCNPISGHATLYWYQQILGQGPKLLIQFQNNGVVDDSQLPKDRFSAERLKGVDSTLKIQPAKLEDSAVYLCASSAGLANYNEQFFGPGTRLTVL.

Only a few counts were recorded for this clone. This chain joins TRBV6-1 and TRBJ1-1, with a possible D match to TRBD1 (5 bases). Trimming left V 0 bases short and J 6 bases short, with 20 bases between. The CDR3 consists of 17 residues. The V gene's germline CDR1 is MNHNS and CDR2 SASEGT. CDR3 sequence: CASSEATGRVGFSEAFF. The CDR3 bases are TGTGCCAGCAGTGAAGCGACCGGCAGGGTAGGATTCTCTGAAGCTTTCTTT.

The chain couples TRBV5-4 to TRBJ1-3; no definite D call. The V end was cut by 3 bases, the J end by 0 bases, with 10 bases between. The CDR3 extends over 15 amino acids. The germline V gene has CDR1 SGHNT and CDR2 YYREEE (reference sequence). Here the CDR3 DNA reads TGTGCCAGCAGCTCCGGGAGGGACTCTGGAAACACCATATATTTT. Amino acids: CASSSGRDSGNTIYF.

J is TRBJ1-2 and V is TRBV9; D is ambiguous. V lost 4 bases to trimming and J lost 7 bases, with 11 bases between them. There are 12 residues in the CDR3. The V gene's germline CDR1 is SGDLS and CDR2 YYNGEE. CDR3 in amino acids: CASSPPGSGYTF. The CDR3 DNA reads TGTGCCAGCAGCCCCCCCGGGAGTGGCTACACCTTC. The complete variable domain, with remaining parts taken from reference TRBV9 and TRBJ1-2, reads DSGVTQTPKHLITATGQRVTLRCSPRSGDLSVYWYQQSLDQGLQFLIQYYNGEERAKGNILERFSAQQFPDLHSELNLSSLELGDSALYFCASSPPGSGYTFGSGTRLTVV.

This chain uses TRBV9 with TRBJ2-2, with D possibly being TRBD2 (7 bases). V dropped 3 bases and J dropped 1 base, with 16 bases sitting between them. This CDR3 region has 17 residues. The V gene's germline CDR1 is SGDLS and CDR2 YYNGEE. The CDR3 DNA is TGTGCCAGCAGCGCCGGCCGCGGGGGCCAGAACACCGGGGAGCTGTTTTTT. This sequence encodes CASSAGRGGQNTGELFF.

This sequence joins TRBV13 and TRBJ2-1, with D uncertain. Germline CDR1 reads PRHDT; CDR2 reads FYEKMQ (reference sequence). Trimming left V 3 bases short and J 13 bases short, with 10 bases between. The CDR3 is 11 amino acids. This CDR3 is CASSFRGFQFF. The CDR3 coding sequence is TGTGCCAGCAGCTTTAGAGGTTTCCAGTTCTTC.

CDR3: CASTMWTGGKNGYTF. The CDR3 nucleotides read TGTGCCAGTACCATGTGGACAGGGGGTAAAAACGGCTACACCTTC. The V and J genes are TRBV19 and TRBJ1-2; 10 nucleotides match TRBD1. The CDR3 is 15 amino acids. From germline, CDR1 is LNHDA and CDR2 SQIVND (reference sequence). J was trimmed by 8 bases and V by 7 bases; bases with no gene match: 13. The variable domain in full, with the rest retrieved from reference TRBV19 and TRBJ1-2, is DGGITQSPKYLFRKEGQNVTLSCEQNLNHDAMYWYRQDPGQGLRLIYYSQIVNDFQKGDIAEGYSVSREKKESFPLTVTSAQKNPTAFYLCASTMWTGGKNGYTFGSGTRLTVV.

The gene calls are TRBV13 and TRBJ2-4; D ambiguous. Trimming removed 0 bases from V and 8 bases from J, with 8 bases in between. Germline V CDR1 and CDR2: PRHDT, FYEKMQ (reference sequence). The CDR3 length is 13 residues. The CDR3 region is CASSLGGRDIQYF. The CDR3 nucleotides are TGTGCCAGCAGCTTAGGTGGTCGAGACATTCAGTACTTC.

The rearrangement uses TRBV21-1 and TRBJ2-7; TRBD2, the table's D call, lacks a check against the DNA. TRBV21-1 is listed as a pseudogene. The CDR3 loop spans 12 amino acids. CDR3 in DNA: TGTGCCAGCACCGGGACTAGCGGGGAGCAGTACGTC. Translation: CASTGTSGEQYV.

V is TRBV5-5 and J is TRBJ2-7; 7 nucleotides line up with TRBD1. Unmatched junction bases numbered 6, after V lost 3 bases and J lost 0 bases. Germline-derived CDR1 and CDR2 are SGHKS and YYEKEE (reference sequence). CDR3 size: 15 residues. The CDR3 protein is CASSSRGQASYEQYF. Written as DNA, the CDR3 is TGTGCCAGCAGCTCGCGCGGACAGGCCTCCTACGAGCAGTACTTC.

The V and J genes are TRBV18 and TRBJ1-6; tentative D call: TRBD1 (5 bases). Germline V gene sequence: CDR1 KGHSH, CDR2 LQKENI. The CDR3 spans 13 residues. Trimming left V 6 bases short and J 8 bases short, with 11 bases between. In nucleotides, the CDR3 is TGTGCCAGCTCTGACAGCAATCATTCACCCCTCCACTTT. This translates into CASSDSNHSPLHF.

The chain uses TRBV7-2 and TRBJ1-2, with 9 bases that match TRBD1. Germline V gene lookup returns CDR1 SGHTA and CDR2 FQGNSA. Trimming at V came to 6 bases and at J to 0 bases, leaving 8 bases not matched to a gene. The CDR3 consists of 16 residues. The CDR3 bases are TGTGCCAGCAGGCCAGGACAGGGGTCACCTAACTATGGCTACACCTTC. This gives the protein CASRPGQGSPNYGYTF.

The chain links TRBV6-5 to TRBJ1-1; D not certain. The CDR3 has 15 residues. Trimming took 0 bases from V and 6 from J, leaving 14 bases between them. Germline V gives CDR1 MNHEY, CDR2 SVGAGI. The DNA of the CDR3 is TGTGCCAGCAGTTACTCCCTAATGCGAAATGCTGAAGCTTTCTTT. Translated, it gives CASSYSLMRNAEAFF.

The chain employs TRBV24-1 and TRBJ1-2; no definite D call. V lost 6 bases and J lost 2, with 3 bases in between. This CDR3 spans 11 amino acids. Germline CDR1 KGHDR, CDR2 SFDVKD. This chain's CDR3 is CATSSNYGYTF. The CDR3 region has the DNA TGTGCCACCAGTAGCAACTATGGCTACACCTTC.

This sequence joins TRBV30 and TRBJ1-5; D ambiguous. The germline V gene has CDR1 GTSNPN and CDR2 SVGIG (reference sequence). The V and J ends lost 3 bases and 7 bases respectively, with 13 bases between them. The CDR3 totals 13 residues. This CDR3 is CAWSREPSQPQHF. DNA for the CDR3: TGTGCCTGGAGCCGCGAACCGAGCCAGCCCCAGCATTTT.